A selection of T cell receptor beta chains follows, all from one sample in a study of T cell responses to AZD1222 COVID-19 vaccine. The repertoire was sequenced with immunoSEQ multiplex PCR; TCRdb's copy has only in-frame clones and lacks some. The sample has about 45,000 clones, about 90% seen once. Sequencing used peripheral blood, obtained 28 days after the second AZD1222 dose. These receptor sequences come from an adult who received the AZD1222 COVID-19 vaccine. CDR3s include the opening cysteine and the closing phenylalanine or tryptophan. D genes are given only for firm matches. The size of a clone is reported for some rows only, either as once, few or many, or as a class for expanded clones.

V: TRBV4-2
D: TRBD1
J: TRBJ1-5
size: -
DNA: TGTGCCAGCAGCCACATCGACAGGGATGATCAGCCCCAGCATTTT
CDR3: CASSHIDRDDQPQHF

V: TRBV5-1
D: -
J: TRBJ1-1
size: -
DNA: TGCGCCAGCAGCGAGGGGGACAACACTGAAGCTTTCTTT
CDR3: CASSEGDNTEAFF

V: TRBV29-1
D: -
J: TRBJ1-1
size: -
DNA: TGCAGCGTTAGGGACGACTACCCGCACACTGAAGCTTTCTTT
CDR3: CSVRDDYPHTEAFF

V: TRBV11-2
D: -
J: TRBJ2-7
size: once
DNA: TGTGCCAGCAGCCTTGGGGCCCGCTCCTACGAGCAGTACTTC
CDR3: CASSLGARSYEQYF

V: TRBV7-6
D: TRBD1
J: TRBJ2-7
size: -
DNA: TGTGCCAGCAGCTTAGGACAGGGAAACTCCTACGAGCAGTACTTC
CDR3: CASSLGQGNSYEQYF

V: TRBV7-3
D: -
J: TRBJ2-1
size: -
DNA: TGTGCCAGCAGCCCCGGGGGCAGAACGAGCAATGAGCAGTTCTTC
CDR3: CASSPGGRTSNEQFF

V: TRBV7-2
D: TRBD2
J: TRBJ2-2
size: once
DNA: TGTGCCAGCAGCTCGAGCGGGAAGGCCGGGGAGCTGTTTTTT
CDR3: CASSSSGKAGELFF

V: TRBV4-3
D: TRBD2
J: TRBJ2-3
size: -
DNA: TGCGCCAGCAGCCCTAGCGGGAGGGCCGAAGATACGCAGTATTTT
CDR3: CASSPSGRAEDTQYF

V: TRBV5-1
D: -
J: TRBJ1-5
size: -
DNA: TGCGCCAGCAGCTTGGACCCAGCGGCCCATCAGCCCCAGCATTTT
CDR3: CASSLDPAAHQPQHF

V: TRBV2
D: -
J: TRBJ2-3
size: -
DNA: TGTGCCAGCAGTGGGTGGGAGAGGCTTTTAGATACGCAGTATTTT
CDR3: CASSGWERLLDTQYF

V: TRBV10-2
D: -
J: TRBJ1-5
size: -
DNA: TGCGCCAGCAGTGAGAGCGGGGGGACCAATCAGCCCCAGCATTTT
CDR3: CASSESGGTNQPQHF

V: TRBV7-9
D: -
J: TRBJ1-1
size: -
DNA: TGTGCCAGCAGCTCGTCCGTGGCATCCACTGAAGCTTTCTTT
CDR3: CASSSSVASTEAFF

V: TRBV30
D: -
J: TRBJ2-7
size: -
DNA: TGTGCCTGGACGGGAGTCATGAACCGGGACGGATTCTACGAGCAGTACTTC
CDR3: CAWTGVMNRDGFYEQYF

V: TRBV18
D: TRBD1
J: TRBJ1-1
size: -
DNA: TGTGCCAGCTCACCATTCGGACAGGGGGACACTGAAGCTTTCTTT
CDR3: CASSPFGQGDTEAFF

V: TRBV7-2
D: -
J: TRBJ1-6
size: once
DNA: TGTGCCAGCAGCGCCCGGGGGGGGACCTATAATTCACCCCTCCACTTT
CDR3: CASSARGGTYNSPLHF

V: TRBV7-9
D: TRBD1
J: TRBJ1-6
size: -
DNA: TGTGCCAGCAGCTTGGCCGGGACAGGGATTAATTCACCCCTCCACTTT
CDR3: CASSLAGTGINSPLHF

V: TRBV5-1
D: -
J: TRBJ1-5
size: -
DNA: TGCGCCAGCAGCCCTACCGGACGGAGCAATCAGCCCCAGCATTTT
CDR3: CASSPTGRSNQPQHF

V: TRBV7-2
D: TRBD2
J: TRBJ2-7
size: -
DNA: TGTGCCAACGCCGGGACTAGCGGGAGGCACGAGCAGTACTTC
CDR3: CANAGTSGRHEQYF

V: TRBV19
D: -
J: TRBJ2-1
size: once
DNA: TGTGCCAGTAGTGCGACCCTGAAAAATGAGCAGTTCTTC
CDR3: CASSATLKNEQFF

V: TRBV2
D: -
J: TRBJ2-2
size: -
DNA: TGTGCCAGCAGTGAAGTGAGGATGTCCGGGGAGCTGTTTTTT
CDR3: CASSEVRMSGELFF

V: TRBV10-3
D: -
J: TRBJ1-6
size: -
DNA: TGTGCCATCAGTGAGTCGAGGACAACTGGAACCTCACCCCTCCACTTT
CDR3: CAISESRTTGTSPLHF

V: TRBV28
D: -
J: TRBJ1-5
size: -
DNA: TGTGCCAGCAGTTTATTGAGGGCAGCCTATAGCAATCAGCCCCAGCATTTT
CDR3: CASSLLRAAYSNQPQHF

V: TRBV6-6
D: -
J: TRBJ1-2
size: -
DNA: TGTGCCAGCAGTCCAACCCGGGGGGGTAGCGCTAACTATGGCTACACCTTC
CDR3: CASSPTRGGSANYGYTF

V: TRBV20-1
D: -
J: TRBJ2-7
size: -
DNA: TGCAGTGCTAGCCGTTCGTACGAGCAGTACTTC
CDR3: CSASRSYEQYF

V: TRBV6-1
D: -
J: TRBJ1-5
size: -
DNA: TGTGCCAGCAGTCTGGGGGGTAACAATCAGCCCCAGCATTTT
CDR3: CASSLGGNNQPQHF

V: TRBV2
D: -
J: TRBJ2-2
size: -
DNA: TGTGCCAGCTTGGCGGTGAACACCGGGGAGCTGTTTTTT
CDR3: CASLAVNTGELFF

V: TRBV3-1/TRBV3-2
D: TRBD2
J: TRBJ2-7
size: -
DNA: TGTGCCAGCAGACTAGCGGGAGCCCACGAGCAGTACTTC
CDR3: CASRLAGAHEQYF

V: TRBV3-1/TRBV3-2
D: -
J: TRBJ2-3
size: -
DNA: TGTGCCAGCAGCCAAATGGGTTATACGCAGTATTTT
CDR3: CASSQMGYTQYF

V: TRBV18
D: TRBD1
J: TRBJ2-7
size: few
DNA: TGTGCCAGCTCCCGATCCGGGACAGGGGCCTACGAGCAGTACTTC
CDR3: CASSRSGTGAYEQYF

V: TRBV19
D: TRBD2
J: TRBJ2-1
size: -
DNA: TGTGCCACCATTAGCGGGACCTACAATGAGCAGTTCTTC
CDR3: CATISGTYNEQFF

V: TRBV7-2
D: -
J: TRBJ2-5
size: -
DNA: TGTGCCAGCAGCTTAGTAGGGTCCCCAGAGACCCAGTACTTC
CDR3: CASSLVGSPETQYF

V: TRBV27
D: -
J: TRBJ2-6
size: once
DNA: TGTGCCAGCAGTCTAGGATCTGGGGCCAACGTCCTGACTTTC
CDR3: CASSLGSGANVLTF

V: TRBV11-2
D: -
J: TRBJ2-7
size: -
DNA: TGTGCCAGCAGCTTAGGTCGGGAATACGAGCAGTACTTC
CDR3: CASSLGREYEQYF

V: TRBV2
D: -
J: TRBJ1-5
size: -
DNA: TGTGCCAGCAGTGCTCGGGGACAACAGCCCCAGCATTTT
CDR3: CASSARGQQPQHF